Listed below are T cell receptor beta chains from one sample, sequenced in a study of post-analysis software for immune sequencing data. Each CDR3 protein is one row after TCRdb ran MiXCR on the PCR reads. Of 250,000 to 300,000 distinct CDR3 sequences in the sample, less than 40% were seen once. Sequences were obtained from blood. The receptor source for this set is a girl under 18 with multiple sclerosis. Both conserved end residues are part of each CDR3. The D gene is left open where the match is weak. Clone size is not always given. Where it is, it says once, few, many or a class for expanded clones.

V: TRBV12-3/TRBV12-4
size: once
J: TRBJ1-2
D: .
CDR3: CASSSLGTYGYTF
DNA: TGTGCCAGCAGTTCTCTCGGGACCTATGGCTACACCTTC

V: TRBV29-1
size: few
J: TRBJ1-1
D: .
CDR3: CSVCQQGPGTEAFF
DNA: TGCAGCGTGTGCCAACAGGGCCCGGGAACTGAAGCTTTCTTT

V: TRBV6-6
size: once
J: TRBJ2-7
D: TRBD1
CDR3: CASTMRTGNREQYF
DNA: TGTGCCAGCACAATGAGGACAGGGAATCGCGAGCAGTACTTC

V: TRBV5-1
size: many
J: TRBJ2-3
D: .
CDR3: CASSLDGGGPTDTQYF
DNA: TGCGCCAGCAGCTTGGATGGGGGCGGGCCCACAGATACGCAGTATTTT

V: TRBV7-6
size: many
J: TRBJ2-1
D: TRBD2
CDR3: CASSFQLAVYNEQFF
DNA: TGTGCCAGCAGCTTTCAACTAGCGGTCTATAATGAGCAGTTCTTC

V: TRBV28
size: few
J: TRBJ2-4
D: TRBD1
CDR3: CASSSAGQVAKNIQYF
DNA: TGTGCCAGCAGTTCCGCGGGACAGGTAGCCAAAAACATTCAGTACTTC

V: TRBV6-5
size: many
J: TRBJ1-2
D: TRBD1
CDR3: CASSYGTGGIDGYTF
DNA: TGTGCCAGCAGTTACGGGACAGGGGGCATCGATGGCTACACCTTC

V: TRBV20-1
size: many
J: TRBJ2-5
D: TRBD2
CDR3: CSADQSGRASETQYF
DNA: TGCAGTGCCGATCAAAGCGGGAGGGCCTCAGAGACCCAGTACTTC

V: TRBV7-9
size: .
J: TRBJ2-1
D: .
CDR3: CASSDAGAAGISYNEQFF
DNA: TGTGCCAGCAGCGATGCCGGGGCGGCGGGGATTTCCTACAATGAGCAGTTCTTC

V: TRBV20-1
size: .
J: TRBJ2-1
D: .
CDR3: CSAGGGYNEQFF
DNA: TGCAGTGCCGGAGGAGGGTACAATGAGCAGTTCTTC

V: TRBV5-1
size: .
J: TRBJ2-7
D: TRBD2
CDR3: CASSPRGGRVSYEQYF
DNA: TGCGCCAGCAGCCCGAGGGGCGGGAGAGTCTCCTACGAGCAGTACTTC

V: TRBV7-9
size: .
J: TRBJ1-2
D: .
CDR3: CASSFEQGYGYTF
DNA: TGTGCCAGCAGCTTTGAACAGGGATATGGCTACACCTTC

V: TRBV12-3/TRBV12-4
size: many
J: TRBJ2-5
D: TRBD1
CDR3: CAYRTGVRETQYF
DNA: TGTGCCTACCGGACAGGGGTGAGAGAGACCCAGTACTTC

V: TRBV7-8
size: .
J: TRBJ1-5
D: .
CDR3: CASSLKGRRDQPQHF
DNA: TGTGCCAGCAGCTTAAAGGGACGGAGGGATCAGCCCCAGCATTTT

V: TRBV5-1
size: .
J: TRBJ1-2
D: .
CDR3: CASSLEGGPYDYTF
DNA: TGTGCCAGCAGCTTGGAGGGGGGACCCTATGACTACACCTTC

V: TRBV7-2
size: .
J: TRBJ1-2
D: TRBD1
CDR3: CASTDRAGGYTF
DNA: TGTGCCAGCACCGACAGGGCGGGTGGCTACACCTTC

V: TRBV5-1
size: many
J: TRBJ2-3
D: .
CDR3: CASASSTDTQYF
DNA: TGCGCCAGCGCTAGCAGTACAGATACGCAGTATTTT

V: TRBV29-1
size: few
J: TRBJ2-7
D: TRBD1
CDR3: CSVAPRQGAYEQYF
DNA: TGCAGCGTTGCCCCCCGTCAGGGGGCTTACGAGCAGTACTTC

V: TRBV5-1
size: .
J: TRBJ2-2
D: TRBD1
CDR3: CASSSDYRGTGELFF
DNA: TGCGCCAGCAGCTCGGACTACAGGGGGACCGGGGAGCTGTTTTTT

V: TRBV7-9
size: many
J: TRBJ2-1
D: .
CDR3: CASSLANDNEQFF
DNA: TGTGCCAGCAGCTTAGCGAACGACAATGAGCAGTTCTTC

V: TRBV2
size: .
J: TRBJ1-1
D: TRBD1
CDR3: CASRPRGANIEAFF
DNA: TGTGCCAGCAGGCCCAGGGGGGCGAACATTGAAGCTTTCTTT

V: TRBV27
size: many
J: TRBJ2-6
D: .
CDR3: CASSFSGANVLTF
DNA: TGTGCCAGCAGCTTTTCTGGGGCCAACGTCCTGACTTTC

V: TRBV3-1
size: .
J: TRBJ1-1
D: .
CDR3: CASSQEGEGSGLGEAFF
DNA: TGTGCCAGCAGCCAAGAAGGAGAGGGCAGTGGGCTGGGGGAAGCTTTCTTT

V: TRBV5-1
size: many
J: TRBJ1-2
D: TRBD1
CDR3: CASSLAGQGLYGYTF
DNA: TGCGCCAGCAGCTTGGCGGGACAGGGATTATATGGCTACACCTTC

V: TRBV6-1
size: many
J: TRBJ2-3
D: .
CDR3: CASSPRTGIGDTQYF
DNA: TGTGCCAGCAGTCCCCGTACAGGGATCGGAGATACGCAGTATTTT

V: TRBV7-3
size: .
J: TRBJ2-3
D: TRBD1
CDR3: CASSVMGTGTTDTQYF
DNA: TGTGCCAGCAGCGTAATGGGGACAGGGACGACAGATACGCAGTATTTT

V: TRBV27
size: many
J: TRBJ2-7
D: .
CDR3: CASSALGRGEQYF
DNA: TGTGCCAGCAGTGCCCTCGGGCGAGGGGAGCAGTACTTC

V: TRBV2
size: .
J: TRBJ2-6
D: TRBD2
CDR3: CASSVSGGAGANVLTF
DNA: TGTGCCAGCAGTGTCTCCGGGGGGGCTGGGGCCAACGTCCTGACTTTC

V: TRBV4-1
size: many
J: TRBJ1-6
D: .
CDR3: CASSQVLGLPNSPLHF
DNA: TGCGCCAGCAGCCAAGTTCTGGGACTGCCTAATTCACCCCTCCACTTT

V: TRBV20-1
size: .
J: TRBJ2-3
D: .
CDR3: CSASGAGSIKILQYF
DNA: TGCAGTGCTAGTGGGGCGGGGAGCATTAAGATACTGCAGTATTTT

V: TRBV3-1
size: .
J: TRBJ2-3
D: .
CDR3: CASSQDLASFSDTQYF
DNA: TGTGCCAGCAGCCAAGATCTCGCTAGCTTCTCAGATACGCAGTATTTT

V: TRBV2
size: .
J: TRBJ1-5
D: .
CDR3: CASSETGSPPHF
DNA: TGTGCCAGCAGTGAAACCGGGAGTCCACCGCATTTT

V: TRBV6-5
size: few
J: TRBJ2-1
D: .
CDR3: CASSSLTGRVYNEQFF
DNA: TGTGCCAGCAGTTCTCTGACGGGACGGGTTTACAATGAGCAGTTCTTC

V: TRBV28
size: .
J: TRBJ2-3
D: .
CDR3: CASSLEFTDTQYF
DNA: TGTGCCAGCAGCTTGGAGTTTACAGATACGCAGTATTTT

V: TRBV5-1
size: .
J: TRBJ2-3
D: TRBD2
CDR3: CASSLSGSNTDTQYF
DNA: TGCGCCAGCAGCCTTAGCGGGAGCAACACAGATACGCAGTATTTT

V: TRBV7-2
size: .
J: TRBJ1-5
D: .
CDR3: CASSLDFSQPQHF
DNA: TGTGCCAGCAGCTTAGATTTTTCTCAGCCCCAGCATTTT

V: TRBV27
size: .
J: TRBJ2-5
D: TRBD2
CDR3: CASSLSSSGRKETQYF
DNA: TGCGCCAGCAGTTTATCGTCTAGCGGGAGGAAAGAGACCCAGTACTTC

V: TRBV6-1
size: .
J: TRBJ1-2
D: TRBD1
CDR3: CASKISHWTGLNYGYTF
DNA: TGTGCCAGCAAGATAAGTCATTGGACAGGGCTTAACTATGGCTACACCTTC

V: TRBV2
size: .
J: TRBJ2-1
D: TRBD2
CDR3: CASLTSGGRSYNEQFF
DNA: TGTGCCAGCCTGACTAGCGGGGGGCGCTCCTACAATGAGCAGTTCTTC

V: TRBV20-1
size: few
J: TRBJ2-2
D: TRBD2
CDR3: CSARTSGGPGELFF
DNA: TGCAGTGCTAGAACTAGCGGGGGACCCGGGGAGCTGTTTTTT

V: TRBV20-1
size: many
J: TRBJ2-7
D: TRBD1
CDR3: CSAGRQGTYEQYF
DNA: TGCAGTGCTGGGAGACAGGGGACCTACGAGCAGTACTTC

V: TRBV7-9
size: .
J: TRBJ1-1
D: .
CDR3: CASTADDVGTEAFF
DNA: TGTGCCAGCACCGCGGACGATGTTGGTACTGAAGCTTTCTTT

V: TRBV10-3
size: .
J: TRBJ2-5
D: TRBD1
CDR3: CAISESRDRPSYERYF
DNA: TGTGCCATCAGTGAGTCCCGGGACAGGCCCTCCTACGAGCGGTACTTC

V: TRBV20-1
size: .
J: TRBJ2-5
D: TRBD2
CDR3: CSARGTTLETQYF
DNA: TGCAGTGCTAGGGGGACTACCCTAGAGACCCAGTACTTC